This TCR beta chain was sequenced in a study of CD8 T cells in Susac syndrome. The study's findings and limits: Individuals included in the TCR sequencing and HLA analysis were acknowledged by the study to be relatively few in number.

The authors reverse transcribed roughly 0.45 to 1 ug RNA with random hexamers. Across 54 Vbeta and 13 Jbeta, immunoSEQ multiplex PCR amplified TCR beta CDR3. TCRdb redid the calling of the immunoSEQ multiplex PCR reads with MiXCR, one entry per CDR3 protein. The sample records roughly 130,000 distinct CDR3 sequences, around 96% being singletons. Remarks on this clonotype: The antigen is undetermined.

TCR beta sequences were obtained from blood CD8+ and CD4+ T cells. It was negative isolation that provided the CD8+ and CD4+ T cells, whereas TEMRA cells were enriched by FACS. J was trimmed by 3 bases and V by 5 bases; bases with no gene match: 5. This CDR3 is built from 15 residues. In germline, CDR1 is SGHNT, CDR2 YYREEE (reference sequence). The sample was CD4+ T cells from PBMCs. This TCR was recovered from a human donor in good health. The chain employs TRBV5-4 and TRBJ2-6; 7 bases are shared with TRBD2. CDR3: CASSSGGFGANVLTF. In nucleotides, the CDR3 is TGTGCCAGCAGTTCGGGGGGTTTTGGGGCCAACGTCCTGACTTTC.